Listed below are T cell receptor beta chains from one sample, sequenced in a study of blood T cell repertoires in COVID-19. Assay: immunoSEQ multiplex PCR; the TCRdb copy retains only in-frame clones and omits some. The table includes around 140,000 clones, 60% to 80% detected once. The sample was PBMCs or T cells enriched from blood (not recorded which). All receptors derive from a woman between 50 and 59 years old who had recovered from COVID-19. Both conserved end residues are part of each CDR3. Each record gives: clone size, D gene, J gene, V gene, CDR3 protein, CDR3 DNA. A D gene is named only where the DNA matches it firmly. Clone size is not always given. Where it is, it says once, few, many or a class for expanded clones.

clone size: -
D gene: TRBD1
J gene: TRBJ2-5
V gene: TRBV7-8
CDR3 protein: CASSLVGWTGRETQYF
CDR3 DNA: TGTGCCAGCAGCTTAGTTGGGTGGACAGGGAGGGAGACCCAGTACTTC

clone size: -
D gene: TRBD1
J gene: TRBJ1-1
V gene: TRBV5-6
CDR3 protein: CASSPFVTGVTEAFF
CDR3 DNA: TGTGCCAGCAGCCCGTTCGTTACAGGGGTCACTGAAGCTTTCTTT

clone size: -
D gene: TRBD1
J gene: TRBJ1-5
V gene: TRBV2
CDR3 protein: CASRYDRVGNQPQHF
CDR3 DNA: TGTGCCAGCAGGTACGACAGGGTAGGCAATCAGCCCCAGCATTTT

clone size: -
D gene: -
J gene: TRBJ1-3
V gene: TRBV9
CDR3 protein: CASSGGGELGGNTIYF
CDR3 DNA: TGTGCCAGCAGCGGGGGTGGGGAGTTGGGTGGAAACACCATATATTTT

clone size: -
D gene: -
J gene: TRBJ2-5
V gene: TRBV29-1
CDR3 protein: CSVENRDRILLETQYF
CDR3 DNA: TGCAGCGTAGAGAACAGGGATAGAATTCTTCTGGAGACCCAGTACTTC

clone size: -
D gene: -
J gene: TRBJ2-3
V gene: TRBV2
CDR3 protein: CASRRVQWDTQYF
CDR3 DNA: TGTGCCAGCAGGAGGGTCCAATGGGATACGCAGTATTTT

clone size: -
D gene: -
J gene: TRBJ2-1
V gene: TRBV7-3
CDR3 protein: CASSPGRTANEQFF
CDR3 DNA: TGTGCCAGCAGCCCGGGGCGGACAGCCAATGAGCAGTTCTTC

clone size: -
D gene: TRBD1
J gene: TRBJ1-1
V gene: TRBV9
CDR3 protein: CASSVAKDRVNTEAFF
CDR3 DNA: TGTGCCAGCAGCGTAGCCAAGGACAGGGTGAACACTGAAGCTTTCTTT

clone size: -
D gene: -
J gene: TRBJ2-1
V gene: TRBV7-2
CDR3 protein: CASSLSSGSSYNEQFF
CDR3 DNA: TGTGCCAGCAGCTTAAGTTCGGGGAGCTCCTACAATGAGCAGTTCTTC

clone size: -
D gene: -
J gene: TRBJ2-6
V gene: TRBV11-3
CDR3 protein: CASSLLMGPGANVLTF
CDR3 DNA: TGTGCCAGCAGCTTACTCATGGGGCCTGGGGCCAACGTCCTGACTTTC

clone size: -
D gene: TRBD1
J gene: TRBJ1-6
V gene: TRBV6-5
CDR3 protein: CASSYKTGANSPLHF
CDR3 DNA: TGTGCCAGCAGCTACAAGACAGGGGCTAATTCACCCCTCCACTTT

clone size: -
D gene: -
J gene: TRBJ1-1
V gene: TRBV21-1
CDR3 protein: CASSKKEGGNLNTEAFF
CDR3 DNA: TGTGCCAGCAGCAAAAAAGAGGGAGGTAATTTGAACACTGAAGCTTTCTTT

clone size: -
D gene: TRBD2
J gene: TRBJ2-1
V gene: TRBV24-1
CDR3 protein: CATSDLSGNNEQFF
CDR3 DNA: TGTGCCACCAGTGACCTGAGCGGGAACAATGAGCAGTTCTTC

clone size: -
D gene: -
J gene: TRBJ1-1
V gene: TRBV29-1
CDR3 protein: CSVGRGTEAFF
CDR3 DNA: TGCAGCGTGGGGAGAGGCACTGAAGCTTTCTTT

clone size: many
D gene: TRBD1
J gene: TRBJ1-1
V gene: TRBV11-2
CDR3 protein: CASRQTGESTEAFF
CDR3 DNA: TGTGCCAGCAGACAAACAGGGGAAAGCACTGAAGCTTTCTTT

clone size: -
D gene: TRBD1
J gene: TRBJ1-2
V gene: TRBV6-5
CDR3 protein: CASSTGTGNGYTF
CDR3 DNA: TGTGCCAGCAGTACAGGGACAGGGAATGGCTACACCTTC

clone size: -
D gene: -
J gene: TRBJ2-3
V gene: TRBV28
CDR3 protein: CASTLNRVGTDTQYF
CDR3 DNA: TGTGCCAGCACCTTAAACAGGGTAGGAACAGATACGCAGTATTTT